This T cell receptor (beta chain) was recorded in a study of T-cell memory formation after mild COVID-19. Overall study results and limits: Memory from before infection featured some responding clones, which suggests cross-reactive memory joined. Day 15 to 85 contractors were CD4/CD8 balanced; later expanders leaned CD4+. CD8+ contracting clones occupied EMRA, while CD4+ ones occupied mainly CM and EM.

Constant-segment primers served in 5'RACE that generated TCR alpha and TCR beta cDNA libraries bearing sample barcodes and UMIs. MiXCR was run by TCRdb on the 5' RACE reads, yielding one entry per CDR3 protein. Of around 33,000 distinct CDR3 sequences listed, 20% to 25% are singletons. In this sample, this clonotype turned up many times. Its antigen is as yet unknown. Trimming removed 7 bases from V and 9 bases from J, with 16 bases in between. This CDR3 is 14 amino acids long. The clonotype originates from an adult who had mild COVID-19 (a few samples of this study predate the infection). Cell type and time point are not known. The chain is built from TRBV12-3 or TRBV12-4 and TRBJ1-6; no firm D call. Sequenced input: PBMCs or a T cell subset sorted from them (not recorded which). The CDR3 here is CASTRTGIGSPLHF. The CDR3, as DNA: TGTGCCAGCACCCGGACGGGTATAGGTTCACCCCTCCACTTT.